The 21 T cell receptor beta chains in this list originate from one sample, sequenced in a study of response to subunit inactivated influenza vaccine. TCRdb analysed the RT-PCR reads with MiXCR anew, one entry per CDR3 protein. The sample contains 550,000 to 800,000 distinct CDR3 sequences, more than 15% of which appear only once. The material was PBMCs from blood, obtained roughly 13 days after vaccination. Receptor source: a man aged 45-65 years who received an inactivated influenza vaccine.

A few counts support this clonotype. The chain couples TRBV3-1 to TRBJ2-5; 9 bases line up with TRBD2. The J segment lost 7 bases and the V segment lost 0 bases, leaving 9 bases of the junction unmatched. Per the germline V gene, CDR1 is LGHDT and CDR2 is YNNKEL (reference sequence). The CDR3 spans 16 residues. DNA for the CDR3: TGTGCCAGCAGCCAAGATCCGAGCGGGGGGCGTGTGACCCAGTACTTC. It encodes CASSQDPSGGRVTQYF.

The rearrangement uses TRBV20-1 and TRBJ1-6; no definite D call. The CDR3 runs 13 residues. Trimming cost V 0 bases and J 10 bases, with 10 bases left between them. In germline, CDR1 is DFQATT, CDR2 SNEGSKA (reference sequence). CDR3 bases: TGCAGTGCTAGAGACCGCCTCGGGTCACCCCTCCACTTT. This gives the protein CSARDRLGSPLHF.

This chain links TRBV7-8 with TRBJ1-5; D is ambiguous. Per the germline V gene, CDR1 is SGHVS and CDR2 is FQNEAQ. The germline V and J ends were trimmed by 5 bases and 3 bases, with 17 bases remaining between them. The CDR3 is made up of 16 amino acids. CDR3 in DNA: TGTGCCAGCAGCCTAAAAATCGGACGGATCAATCAGCCCCAGCATTTT. Its translation is CASSLKIGRINQPQHF.

This clonotype has only a few counts. The CDR3 spells CASSKSVWTGTGSSYEQYF. The CDR3 coding sequence is TGTGCCAGCAGCAAATCCGTCTGGACCGGGACAGGGTCCTCCTACGAGCAGTACTTC. The V gene is TRBV21-1, the J gene TRBJ2-7; the table assigns TRBD1, which was not confirmed against the DNA. TRBV21-1 is a pseudogene. The CDR3 is 19 residues long.

The table lists this clonotype with a few counts. V and J are TRBV5-1 and TRBJ1-1; TRBD1 matches 7 bases. The germline gives CDR1 SGHRS, CDR2 YFSETQ. Trimming cost V 1 base and J 3 bases; bases outside gene matches: 9. The CDR3 runs 16 residues. DNA for the CDR3: TGCGCCAGCAGCTTGTGGCCTACAGGGGCGGACACTGAAGCTTTCTTT. It translates to CASSLWPTGADTEAFF.

The J gene is TRBJ2-3, the V gene TRBV20-1; TRBD2 agrees at 8 bases. V gave up 8 bases and J gave up 6 bases; unmatched junction bases: 13. Germline lookup yields CDR1 DFQATT and CDR2 SNEGSKA (reference sequence). This CDR3 is 14 amino acids long. The CDR3 sequence is CSFTPAGGADTQYF. CDR3 sequence (DNA): TGCAGTTTCACCCCCGCCGGGGGGGCGGATACGCAGTATTTT.

This clonotype has a handful of counts. This CDR3 reads CSVEVVGSSYEQYF. CDR3 bases: TGCAGCGTTGAGGTGGTGGGCAGCTCCTACGAGCAGTACTTC. This sequence joins TRBV29-1 and TRBJ2-7; D unresolved. V lost 3 bases to trimming and J lost 0 bases, with 12 bases between them. Per the germline V gene, CDR1 is SQVTM and CDR2 is ANQGSEA. The CDR3 consists of 14 residues.

This clonotype has more than one count but fewer than ten. The chain links TRBV12-3 or TRBV12-4 to TRBJ1-3; TRBD1 might be the D (6 bases). Trimming left V 5 bases short and J 0 bases short, with 14 bases between. CDR3 size: 16 residues. Here the CDR3 reads CASSLGGLVSGNTIYF. In DNA form, the CDR3 reads TGTGCCAGCAGTCTAGGGGGACTCGTCTCTGGAAACACCATATATTTT.

This clonotype was picked up many times. V is TRBV20-1 and J is TRBJ1-5, with TRBD1 as a possible D gene (6 bases). The germline V and J ends were trimmed by 3 bases and 1 base, with 16 bases remaining between them. Germline lookup yields CDR1 DFQATT and CDR2 SNEGSKA (reference sequence). There are 16 residues in the CDR3. The CDR3 here is CSARRGGALSNQPQHF. The DNA of the CDR3 is TGCAGTGCTAGGCGGGGGGGGGCCTTAAGCAATCAGCCCCAGCATTTT.

V gene TRBV30 combines with J gene TRBJ2-3; D not certain. V gave up 2 bases and J gave up 5 bases, with 8 bases separating them. This CDR3 comprises 12 residues. Germline V CDR1 and CDR2: GTSNPN, SVGIG (reference sequence). In nucleotides, the CDR3 is TGTGCCTGGAGTACTTACCGAGATACGCAGTATTTT. It specifies CAWSTYRDTQYF.

The chain is built from TRBV6-1 and TRBJ1-2; weak D call: TRBD1 (6 bases). V lost 6 bases and J lost 8, with 19 bases in between. Germline values: CDR1 MNHNS, CDR2 SASEGT. The CDR3 sequence is 14 residues long. CDR3 sequence (DNA): TGTGCCAGCAGGCCAGAAACAGGGTCCTACGGCTACACCTTC. Residues: CASRPETGSYGYTF.

This clonotype has more than one count but fewer than ten. The rearrangement joins TRBV27 to TRBJ1-6; D may be TRBD1 (6 bases). Per germline, CDR1 MNHEY and CDR2 SMNVEV (reference sequence). The CDR3 totals 15 residues. Trimming shortened V by 5 bases and J by 9 bases, and 17 bases separated the two germline ends. CDR3 in DNA: TGTGCCAGCAGTCTTATGGGGGGGCGTAGTTCACCCCTCCACTTT. Translation: CASSLMGGRSSPLHF.

This clonotype was detected many times. The chain has TRBV7-6 and TRBJ2-1, with D possibly TRBD1 on 6 matching bases. CDR1 SGHVS and CDR2 FNYEAQ come from the germline V gene. With 6 bases removed from V and 5 bases from J, the gap between germline ends came to 8 bases. This CDR3 region has 12 residues. In nucleotides, the CDR3 is TGTGCCAGCAGTTGGGGGCACAATGAGCAGTTCTTC. Amino acids: CASSWGHNEQFF.

This clonotype has ten or more counts. This chain joins TRBV6-5 and TRBJ1-1, with unresolved D. The CDR3 contains 15 residues. Germline loops: CDR1 MNHEY, CDR2 SVGAGI. V was clipped by 4 bases and J by 5 bases, with 17 bases between them. Here the CDR3 reads CASSSPGVGVTEAFF. For the CDR3, the DNA is TGTGCCAGCAGTTCGCCCGGGGTGGGAGTTACTGAAGCTTTCTTT.

The chain has TRBV28 and TRBJ2-7; 14 bases fit TRBD2. Trimming took 2 bases from V and 2 from J; bases not matched to a gene: 5. The CDR3 length is 17 residues. The germline CDR1 and CDR2 sequences are MDHEN and SYDVKM. The CDR3 coding sequence is TGTGCCAGCAGTTTAGAAGGACTAGCGGGGGGACCCTACGAGCAGTACTTC. Residues: CASSLEGLAGGPYEQYF.

V is TRBV7-7 and J is TRBJ2-2, with D possibly being TRBD1 (6 bases). Trimming took 9 bases from V and 1 from J, leaving 15 bases between them. There are 15 residues in the CDR3. In germline, CDR1 is SSHAT, CDR2 FNYEAQ (reference sequence). CDR3 sequence: CASRTGSKNTGELFF. The CDR3 DNA follows: TGTGCCAGTAGAACAGGGAGTAAGAACACCGGGGAGCTGTTTTTT.

This clonotype turned up a few times. The chain links TRBV5-5 to TRBJ2-2; D might be TRBD1 or TRBD2, each matching 5 bases. Per the germline V gene, CDR1 is SGHKS and CDR2 is YYEKEE (reference sequence). The length of the CDR3 is 14 residues. V was cut by 7 bases and J by 4 bases, with 14 bases left in between. This CDR3 is CASHRRSSTGELFF. The CDR3 DNA reads as TGTGCCAGCCACAGGAGGTCCTCCACCGGGGAGCTGTTTTTT.

The table lists this clonotype with many counts. The V and J genes are TRBV7-2 and TRBJ2-5; D is uncertain. Germline V gene sequence: CDR1 SGHTA, CDR2 FQGNSA. Trimming took 2 bases from V and 1 from J, leaving 14 bases between them. The CDR3 is made up of 16 amino acids. This chain's CDR3 is CASSLNTRHSQETQYF. The CDR3 DNA follows: TGTGCCAGCAGCTTAAATACAAGGCACAGCCAAGAGACCCAGTACTTC.

This sequence joins TRBV29-1 and TRBJ2-1; 12 nucleotides align to TRBD1. CDR1 SQVTM and CDR2 ANQGSEA come from the germline V gene. The CDR3 loop spans 15 amino acids. Germline trimming cut 2 bases from V and 7 bases from J; bases unmatched to any gene: 6. The CDR3 bases are TGCAGCGTTGAATGGTGGGACAGGGGGCGGAATGAGCAGTTCTTC. This sequence encodes CSVEWWDRGRNEQFF.

This clonotype was recorded a few times. The rearrangement links TRBV10-3 to TRBJ2-4; TRBD2 aligns across 10 bases. CDR3 length equals 18 residues. In germline, CDR1 is ENHRY, CDR2 SYGVKD. Trimming removed 2 bases from V and 0 bases from J; junction bases left unmatched: 7. The CDR3 bases are TGTGCCATCAGTGAGGTAGCGGGGGGCGCCCTAGCCAAAAACATTCAGTACTTC. It translates to CAISEVAGGALAKNIQYF.

This clonotype appeared a few times. The chain uses TRBV5-1 and TRBJ2-7; D is ambiguous. Trimming took off 6 bases at V and 5 bases at J, with 15 bases between the two ends. CDR3 length equals 13 residues. CDR1 and CDR2 from the germline V gene are SGHRS and YFSETQ. The CDR3 DNA reads as TGCGCCAGCACCCAATCCGACGGAAACGAGCAGTACTTC. Translating gives CASTQSDGNEQYF.